The entry that follows covers one TCR beta chain sequence. Its matching antigen is unknown. CDR3 length: 17 residues. CDR1 is GTSNPN and CDR2 is SVGIG in the germline V gene (reference sequence). V was cut by 4 bases and J by 11 bases, with 32 bases left in between. Sequencing of TCR beta was performed on blood CD8+ T cells and on blood CD4+ T cells. TEMRA cells were FACS-enriched, while CD8+ and CD4+ T cells were negatively isolated. Random hexamers were used to reverse transcribe the RNA input (about 0.45 to 1 ug). The method of amplification for TCR beta CDR3 was immunoSEQ multiplex PCR, covering 54 Vbeta and 13 Jbeta. TCRdb reanalysed the immunoSEQ multiplex PCR reads using MiXCR and keeps one entry per CDR3 protein. Of 150,000 to 200,000 distinct CDR3 sequences in the sample, roughly 95% were seen once. This sample was included in a study of CD8 T cells in Susac syndrome. Study-wide results and limits: The authors acknowledged that their TCR sequencing and HLA analysis involved a relatively small number of individuals.

The rearrangement joins TRBV30 to TRBJ1-1; no clear D. The specimen was CD4+ T cells from PBMCs. The clonotype was recovered from a human donor with multiple sclerosis. Written as DNA, the CDR3 is TGTGCCTGGACACGTTGGGCACCGACGACGGGTAACGGAGGTGCTTTCTTT. Protein product: CAWTRWAPTTGNGGAFF.